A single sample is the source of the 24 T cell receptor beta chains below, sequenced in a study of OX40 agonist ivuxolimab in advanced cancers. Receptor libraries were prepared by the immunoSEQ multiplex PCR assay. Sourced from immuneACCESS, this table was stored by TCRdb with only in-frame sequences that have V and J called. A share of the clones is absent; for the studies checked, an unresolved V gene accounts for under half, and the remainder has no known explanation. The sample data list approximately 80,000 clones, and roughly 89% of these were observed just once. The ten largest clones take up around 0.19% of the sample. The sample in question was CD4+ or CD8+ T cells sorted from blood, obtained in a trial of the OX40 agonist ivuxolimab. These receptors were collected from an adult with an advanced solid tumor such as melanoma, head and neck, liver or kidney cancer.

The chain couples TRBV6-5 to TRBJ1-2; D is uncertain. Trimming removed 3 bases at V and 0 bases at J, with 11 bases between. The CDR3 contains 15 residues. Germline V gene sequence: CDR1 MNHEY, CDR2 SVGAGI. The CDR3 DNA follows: TGTGCCAGCAGTTATGGGCCAGGATCTAACTATGGCTACACCTTC. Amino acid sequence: CASSYGPGSNYGYTF.

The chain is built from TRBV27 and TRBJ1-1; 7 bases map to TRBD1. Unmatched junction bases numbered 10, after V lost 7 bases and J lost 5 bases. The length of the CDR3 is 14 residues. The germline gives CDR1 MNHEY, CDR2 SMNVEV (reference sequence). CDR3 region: CASTLRGRSTEAFF. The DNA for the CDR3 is TGTGCCAGCACCCTAAGGGGGCGGTCAACTGAAGCTTTCTTT.

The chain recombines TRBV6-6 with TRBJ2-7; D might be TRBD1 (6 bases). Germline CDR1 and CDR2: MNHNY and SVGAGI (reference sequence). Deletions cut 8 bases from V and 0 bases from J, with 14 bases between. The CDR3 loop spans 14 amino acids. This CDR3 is CASVQGSSSYEQYF. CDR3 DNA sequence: TGTGCCAGCGTACAGGGCTCGAGCTCCTACGAGCAGTACTTC.

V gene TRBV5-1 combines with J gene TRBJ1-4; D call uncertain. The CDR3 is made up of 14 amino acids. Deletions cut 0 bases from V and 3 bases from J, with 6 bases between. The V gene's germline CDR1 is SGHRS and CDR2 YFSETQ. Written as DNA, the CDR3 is TGCGCCAGCAGCTTGGCGGAAGCTAATGAAAAACTGTTTTTT. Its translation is CASSLAEANEKLFF.

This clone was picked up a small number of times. CDR3 sequence: CASSGGTGTSSYNEQFF. CDR3 bases: TGTGCCAGCAGTGGGGGGACAGGGACGAGCTCCTACAATGAGCAGTTCTTC. The rearrangement joins TRBV2 to TRBJ2-1, with 9 bases lining up with TRBD1. The germline gives CDR1 SNHLY, CDR2 FYNNEI. The trim removed 4 bases at V and 0 bases at J, leaving 7 bases unmatched. The CDR3 runs 17 residues.

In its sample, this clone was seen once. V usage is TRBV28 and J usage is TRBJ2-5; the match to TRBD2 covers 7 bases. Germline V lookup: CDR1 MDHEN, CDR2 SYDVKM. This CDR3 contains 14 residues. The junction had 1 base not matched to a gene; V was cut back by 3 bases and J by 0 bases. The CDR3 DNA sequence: TGTGCCAGCAGTTTGGGAGGGTACCAAGAGACCCAGTACTTC. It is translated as CASSLGGYQETQYF.

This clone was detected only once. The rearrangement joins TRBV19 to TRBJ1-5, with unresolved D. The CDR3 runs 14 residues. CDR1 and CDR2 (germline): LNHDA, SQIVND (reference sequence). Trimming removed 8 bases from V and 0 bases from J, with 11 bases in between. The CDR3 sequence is CASSHLDSNQPQHF. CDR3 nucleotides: TGTGCCAGTTCTCACCTGGATAGCAATCAGCCCCAGCATTTT.

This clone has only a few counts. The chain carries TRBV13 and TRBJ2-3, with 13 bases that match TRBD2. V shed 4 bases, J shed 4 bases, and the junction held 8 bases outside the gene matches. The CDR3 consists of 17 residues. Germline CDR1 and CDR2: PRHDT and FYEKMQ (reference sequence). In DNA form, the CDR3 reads TGTGCCAGCAGCTACCATGGACTAGCGGGAGTCTCAGATACGCAGTATTTT. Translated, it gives CASSYHGLAGVSDTQYF. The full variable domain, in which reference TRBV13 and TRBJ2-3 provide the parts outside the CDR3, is AAGVIQSPRHLIKEKRETATLKCYPIPRHDTVYWYQQGPGQDPQFLISFYEKMQSDKGSIPDRFSAQQFSDYHSELNMSSLELGDSALYFCASSYHGLAGVSDTQYFGPGTRLTVL.

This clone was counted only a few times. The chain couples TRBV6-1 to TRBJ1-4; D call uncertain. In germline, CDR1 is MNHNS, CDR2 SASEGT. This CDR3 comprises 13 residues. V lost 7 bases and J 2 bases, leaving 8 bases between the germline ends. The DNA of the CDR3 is TGTGCCAGCATTTTGAGCACTAATGAAAAACTGTTTTTT. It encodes CASILSTNEKLFF.

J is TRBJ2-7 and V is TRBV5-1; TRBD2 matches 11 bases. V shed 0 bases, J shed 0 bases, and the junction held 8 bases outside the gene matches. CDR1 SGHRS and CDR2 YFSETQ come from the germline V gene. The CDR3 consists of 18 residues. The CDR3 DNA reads TGCGCCAGCAGCTTGGGAGGGCTAGCGGGGGGTAGCTCCTACGAGCAGTACGTC. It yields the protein CASSLGGLAGGSSYEQYV.

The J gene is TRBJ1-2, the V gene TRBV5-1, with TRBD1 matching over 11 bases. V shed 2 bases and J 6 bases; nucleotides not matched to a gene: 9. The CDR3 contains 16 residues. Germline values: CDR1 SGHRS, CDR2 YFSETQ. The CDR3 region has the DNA TGCGCCAGCAGCTTCGGAAGGACAGGGGGCTTCGATGGCTACACCTTC. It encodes CASSFGRTGGFDGYTF.

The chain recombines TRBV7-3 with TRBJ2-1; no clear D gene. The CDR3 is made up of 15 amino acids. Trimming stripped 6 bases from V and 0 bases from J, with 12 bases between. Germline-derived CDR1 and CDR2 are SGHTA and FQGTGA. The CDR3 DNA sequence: TGTGCCAGCAGTATCGCCGCTGACTCCTACAATGAGCAGTTCTTC. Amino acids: CASSIAADSYNEQFF.

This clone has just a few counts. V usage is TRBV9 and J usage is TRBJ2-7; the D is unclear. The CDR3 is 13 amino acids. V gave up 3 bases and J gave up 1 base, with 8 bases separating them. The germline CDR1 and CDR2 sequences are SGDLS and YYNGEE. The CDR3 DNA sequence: TGTGCCAGCAGCGGAAGTAGTTCCTACGAGCAGTACTTC. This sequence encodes CASSGSSSYEQYF.

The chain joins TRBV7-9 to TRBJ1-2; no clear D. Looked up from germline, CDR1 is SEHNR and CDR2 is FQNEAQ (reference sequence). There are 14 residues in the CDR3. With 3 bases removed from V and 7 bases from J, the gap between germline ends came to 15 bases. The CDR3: CASSFAQSPFGYTF. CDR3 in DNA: TGTGCCAGCAGCTTCGCGCAGAGCCCCTTTGGCTACACCTTC.

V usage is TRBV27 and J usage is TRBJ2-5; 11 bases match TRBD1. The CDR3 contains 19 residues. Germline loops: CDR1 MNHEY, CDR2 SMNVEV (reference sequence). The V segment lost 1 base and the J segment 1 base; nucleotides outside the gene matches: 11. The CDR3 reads CASSLFLDRGLGSQETQYF. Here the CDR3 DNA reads TGTGCCAGCAGTTTATTCCTGGACAGGGGGCTCGGTTCCCAAGAGACCCAGTACTTC.

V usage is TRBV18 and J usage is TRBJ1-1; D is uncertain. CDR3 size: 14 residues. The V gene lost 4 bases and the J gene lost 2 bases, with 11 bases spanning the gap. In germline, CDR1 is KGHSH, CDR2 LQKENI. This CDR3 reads CASSRITANTEAFF. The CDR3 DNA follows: TGTGCCAGCTCACGGATTACAGCTAACACTGAAGCTTTCTTT.

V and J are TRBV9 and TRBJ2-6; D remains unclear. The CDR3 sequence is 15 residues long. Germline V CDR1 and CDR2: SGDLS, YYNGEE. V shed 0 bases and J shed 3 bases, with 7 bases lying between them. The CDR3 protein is CASSVARGGANVLTF. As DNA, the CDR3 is TGTGCCAGCAGCGTAGCGCGAGGTGGGGCCAACGTCCTGACTTTC.

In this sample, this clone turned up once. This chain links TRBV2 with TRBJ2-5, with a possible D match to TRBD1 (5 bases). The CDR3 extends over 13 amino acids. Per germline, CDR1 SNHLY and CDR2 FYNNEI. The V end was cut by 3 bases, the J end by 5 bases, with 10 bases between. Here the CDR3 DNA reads TGTGCCAGCAGTGACGCACAGGTGGAGACCCAGTACTTC. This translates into CASSDAQVETQYF.

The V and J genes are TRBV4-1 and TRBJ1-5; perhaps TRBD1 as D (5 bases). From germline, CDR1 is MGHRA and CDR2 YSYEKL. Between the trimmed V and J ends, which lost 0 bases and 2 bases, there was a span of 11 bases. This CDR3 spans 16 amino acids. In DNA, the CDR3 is TGCGCCAGCAGCCAAGATGGGGGGTTCGGCAATCAGCCCCAGCATTTT. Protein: CASSQDGGFGNQPQHF.

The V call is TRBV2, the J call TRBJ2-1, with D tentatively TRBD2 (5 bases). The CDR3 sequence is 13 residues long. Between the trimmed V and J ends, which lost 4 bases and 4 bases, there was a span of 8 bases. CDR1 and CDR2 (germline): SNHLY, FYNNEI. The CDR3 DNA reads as TGTGCCAGCAGTGTACGGACTTACAATGAGCAGTTCTTC. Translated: CASSVRTYNEQFF.

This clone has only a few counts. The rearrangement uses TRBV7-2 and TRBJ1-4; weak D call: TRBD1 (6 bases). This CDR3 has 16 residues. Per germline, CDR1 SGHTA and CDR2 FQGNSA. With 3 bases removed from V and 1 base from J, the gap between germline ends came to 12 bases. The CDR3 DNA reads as TGTGCCAGCAGCTTCGGGGGGGCGCGAACTAATGAAAAACTGTTTTTT. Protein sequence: CASSFGGARTNEKLFF.

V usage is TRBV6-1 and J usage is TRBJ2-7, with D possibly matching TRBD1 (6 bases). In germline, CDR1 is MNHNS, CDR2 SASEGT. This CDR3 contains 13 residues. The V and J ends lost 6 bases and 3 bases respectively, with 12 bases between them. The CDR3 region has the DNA TGTGCCAGCAGCCCCGGACAGTTCTACGAGCAGTACGTC. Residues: CASSPGQFYEQYV.

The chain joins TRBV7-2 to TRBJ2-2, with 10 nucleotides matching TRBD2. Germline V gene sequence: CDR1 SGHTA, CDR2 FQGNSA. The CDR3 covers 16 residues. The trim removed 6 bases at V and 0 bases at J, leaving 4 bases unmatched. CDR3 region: CASSFTSGANTGELFF. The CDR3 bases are TGTGCCAGCAGTTTTACTAGCGGGGCGAACACCGGGGAGCTGTTTTTT.

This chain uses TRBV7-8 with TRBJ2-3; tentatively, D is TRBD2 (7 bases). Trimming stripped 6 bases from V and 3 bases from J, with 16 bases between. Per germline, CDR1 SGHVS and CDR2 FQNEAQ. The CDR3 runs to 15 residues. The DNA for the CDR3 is TGTGCCAGCAGTTTGGCCGGGGGGCGGACAGATACGCAGTATTTT. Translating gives CASSLAGGRTDTQYF.